This section outlines one T cell receptor (beta chain) sequence together with its context. The germline gives CDR1 SGHRS, CDR2 YFSETQ. Trimming removed 1 base from V and 0 bases from J; junction bases left unmatched: 12. This CDR3 has 19 amino acids. As originally analysed: Counts of nucleated cells, estimated from reference gene primer amplification, were obtained. Method: immunoSEQ multiplex PCR; TCRdb's copy keeps in-frame clones and lacks some. V, J and clone size are taken as reported in that table, and D and trimming were inferred from the DNA itself. The sample has fewer than 350,000 clones; 87% are singletons. Participant-reported clinical history was the basis for cohort assignment. The entry originates in a study of blood T cell repertoires in COVID-19. Study as a whole: Sites in the United States, Italy and Spain provided acute and convalescent COVID-19 samples.

The TCR sequence derives from a woman in her thirties or forties who had recovered from COVID-19. The material sequenced was PBMCs or T cells enriched from blood (not recorded which). The chain combines TRBV5-1 with TRBJ2-2, with 7 positions matching TRBD2. The CDR3 sequence is CASSLRAGTTFSNTGELFF. The CDR3 DNA sequence: TGCGCCAGCAGCTTGAGAGCCGGGACTACCTTTTCGAACACCGGGGAGCTGTTTTTT.